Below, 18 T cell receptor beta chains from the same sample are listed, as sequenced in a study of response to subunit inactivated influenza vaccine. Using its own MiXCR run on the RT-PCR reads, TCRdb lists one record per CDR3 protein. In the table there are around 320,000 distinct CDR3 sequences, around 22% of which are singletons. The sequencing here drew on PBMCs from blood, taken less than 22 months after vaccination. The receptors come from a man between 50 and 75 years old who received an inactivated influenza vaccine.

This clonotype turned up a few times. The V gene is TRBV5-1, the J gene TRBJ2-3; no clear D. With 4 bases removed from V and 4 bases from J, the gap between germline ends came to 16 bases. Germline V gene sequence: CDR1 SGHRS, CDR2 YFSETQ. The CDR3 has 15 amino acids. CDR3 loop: CASSPDGLRADTQYF. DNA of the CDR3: TGCGCCAGCAGCCCGGACGGCCTTCGGGCAGATACGCAGTATTTT.

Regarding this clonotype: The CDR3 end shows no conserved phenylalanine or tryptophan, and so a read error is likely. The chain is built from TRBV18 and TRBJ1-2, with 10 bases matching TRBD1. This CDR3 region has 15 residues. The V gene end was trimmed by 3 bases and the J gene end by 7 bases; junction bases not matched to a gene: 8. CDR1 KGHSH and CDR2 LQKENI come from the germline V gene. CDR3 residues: CASSPRDRGSAGYTC. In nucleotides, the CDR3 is TGTGCCAGCTCACCTCGGGACAGGGGATCGGCTGGCTACACCTGC.

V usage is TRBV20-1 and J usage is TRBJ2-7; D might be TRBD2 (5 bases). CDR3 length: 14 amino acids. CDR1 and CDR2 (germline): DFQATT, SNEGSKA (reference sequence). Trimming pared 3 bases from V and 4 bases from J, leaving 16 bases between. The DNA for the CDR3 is TGCAGTGCTAGGGCCCCACTGGACTCTTACGAGCAGTACTTC. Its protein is CSARAPLDSYEQYF.

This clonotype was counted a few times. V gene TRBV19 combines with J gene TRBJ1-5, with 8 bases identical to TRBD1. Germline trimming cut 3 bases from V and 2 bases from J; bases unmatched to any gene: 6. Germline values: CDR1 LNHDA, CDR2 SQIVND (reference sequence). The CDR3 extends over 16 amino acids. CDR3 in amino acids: CASSMAGTGGNQPQHF. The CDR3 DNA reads TGTGCCAGTAGTATGGCCGGGACAGGAGGCAATCAGCCCCAGCATTTT.

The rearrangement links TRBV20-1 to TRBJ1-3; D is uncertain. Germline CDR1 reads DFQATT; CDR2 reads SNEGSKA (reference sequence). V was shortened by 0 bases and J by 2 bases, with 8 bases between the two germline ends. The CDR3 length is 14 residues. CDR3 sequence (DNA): TGCAGTGCTAGAGAATTACAAACTGGAAACACCATATATTTT. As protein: CSARELQTGNTIYF.

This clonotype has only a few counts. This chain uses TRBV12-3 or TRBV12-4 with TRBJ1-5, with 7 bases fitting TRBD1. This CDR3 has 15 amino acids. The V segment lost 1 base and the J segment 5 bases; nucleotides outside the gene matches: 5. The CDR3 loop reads CASSLGQGGHQPQHF. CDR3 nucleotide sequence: TGTGCCAGCAGTTTAGGACAGGGTGGACATCAGCCCCAGCATTTT.

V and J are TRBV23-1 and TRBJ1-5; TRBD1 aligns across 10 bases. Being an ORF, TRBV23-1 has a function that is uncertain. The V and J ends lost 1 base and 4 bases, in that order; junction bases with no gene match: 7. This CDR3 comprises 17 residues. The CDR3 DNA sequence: TGCGCCAGCAGTCAATGGACAGGGGGGAGATGTAATCAGCCCCAGCATTTT. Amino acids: CASSQWTGGRCNQPQHF.

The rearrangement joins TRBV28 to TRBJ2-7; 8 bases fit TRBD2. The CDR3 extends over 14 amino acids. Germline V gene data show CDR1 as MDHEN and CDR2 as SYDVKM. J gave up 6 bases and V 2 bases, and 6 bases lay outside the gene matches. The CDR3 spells CASSLPGGPFEQYF. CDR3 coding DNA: TGTGCCAGCAGTTTACCGGGAGGGCCTTTCGAGCAGTACTTC.

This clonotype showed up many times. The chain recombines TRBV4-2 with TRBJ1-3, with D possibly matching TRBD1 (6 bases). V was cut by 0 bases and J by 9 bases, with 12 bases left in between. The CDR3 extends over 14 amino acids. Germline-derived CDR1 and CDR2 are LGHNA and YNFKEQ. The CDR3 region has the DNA TGTGCCAGCAGCCAAGATGAGGGCAGGGGCACCATATATTTT. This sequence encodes CASSQDEGRGTIYF.

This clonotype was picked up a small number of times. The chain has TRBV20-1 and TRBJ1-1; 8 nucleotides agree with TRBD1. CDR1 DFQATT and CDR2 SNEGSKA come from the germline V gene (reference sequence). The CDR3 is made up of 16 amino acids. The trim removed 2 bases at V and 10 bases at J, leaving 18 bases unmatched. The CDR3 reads CSARTGTGGFLGRAFF. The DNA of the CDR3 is TGCAGTGCTAGAACCGGGACAGGAGGATTCCTCGGCAGAGCTTTCTTT.

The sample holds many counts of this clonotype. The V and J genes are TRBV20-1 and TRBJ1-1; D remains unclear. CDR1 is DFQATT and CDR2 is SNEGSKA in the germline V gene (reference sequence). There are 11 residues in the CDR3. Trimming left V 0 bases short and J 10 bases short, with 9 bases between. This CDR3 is CSARDPPGAFF. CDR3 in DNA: TGCAGTGCTAGAGACCCACCAGGAGCTTTCTTT.

The CDR3 region is CSASLAGDWNEQFF. CDR3 DNA: TGCAGTGCTAGTCTAGCGGGCGATTGGAATGAGCAGTTCTTC. V gene TRBV20-1 combines with J gene TRBJ2-1; 8 nucleotides match TRBD2. The length of the CDR3 is 14 residues. The germline CDR1 and CDR2 sequences are DFQATT and SNEGSKA (reference sequence). V lost 3 bases and J lost 7; bases outside the gene matches: 8.

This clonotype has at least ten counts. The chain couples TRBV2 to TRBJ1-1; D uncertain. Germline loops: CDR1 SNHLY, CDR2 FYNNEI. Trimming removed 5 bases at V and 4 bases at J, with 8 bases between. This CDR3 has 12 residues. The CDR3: CASSLWGTEAFF. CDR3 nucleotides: TGTGCCAGCAGTCTTTGGGGCACTGAAGCTTTCTTT.

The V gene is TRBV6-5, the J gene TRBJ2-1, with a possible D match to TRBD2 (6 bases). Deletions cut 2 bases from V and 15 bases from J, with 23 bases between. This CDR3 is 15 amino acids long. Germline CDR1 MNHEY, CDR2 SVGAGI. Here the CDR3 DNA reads TGTGCCAGCAGTTACGACGGTGGTGCGGTAGCGGCCTTGTTCTTC. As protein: CASSYDGGAVAALFF.

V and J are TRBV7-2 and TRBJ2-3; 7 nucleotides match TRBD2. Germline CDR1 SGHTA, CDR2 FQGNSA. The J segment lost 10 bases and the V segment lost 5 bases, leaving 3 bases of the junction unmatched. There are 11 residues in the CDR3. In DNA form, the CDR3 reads TGTGCCAGCAGCCAGGCGGGGGCGCAGTATTTT. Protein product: CASSQAGAQYF.

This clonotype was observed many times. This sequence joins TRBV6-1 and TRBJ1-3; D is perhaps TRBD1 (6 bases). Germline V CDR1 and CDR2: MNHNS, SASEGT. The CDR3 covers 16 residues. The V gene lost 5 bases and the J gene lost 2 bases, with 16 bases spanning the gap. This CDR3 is CASSTRGALTGNTIYF. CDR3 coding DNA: TGTGCCAGCAGTACCCGGGGGGCTTTAACTGGAAACACCATATATTTT.

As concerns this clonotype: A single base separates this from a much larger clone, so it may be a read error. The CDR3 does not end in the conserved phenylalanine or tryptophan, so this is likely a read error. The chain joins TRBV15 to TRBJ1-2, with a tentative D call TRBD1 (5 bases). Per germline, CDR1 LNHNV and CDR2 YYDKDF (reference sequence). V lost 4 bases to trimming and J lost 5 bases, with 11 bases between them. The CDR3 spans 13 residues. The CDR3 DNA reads TGTGCCACCAGCAACCCGGGACGGTATGGCTACACCTCC. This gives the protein CATSNPGRYGYTS.

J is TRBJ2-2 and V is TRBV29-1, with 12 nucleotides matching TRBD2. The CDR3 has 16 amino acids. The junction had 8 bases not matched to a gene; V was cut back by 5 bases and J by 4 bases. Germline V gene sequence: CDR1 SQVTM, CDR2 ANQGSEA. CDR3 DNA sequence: TGCAGCGTTCGCCTGGCGGGACTAGCGGGCACCGGGGAGCTGTTTTTT. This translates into CSVRLAGLAGTGELFF.